These 10 T cell receptor beta chains originate from one sample sequenced in a study of T-cell reconstitution after alpha-beta-depleted transplantation in children (dated by TCRdb to between 2015 and 2016). The library was built by means of PCR. Instrument on record: Illumina HiSeq 2500. TCR libraries were prepared with molecular barcoding, using unique molecular identifiers to normalize TCRbeta repertoire quantification. TCRdb passed the public sequencing reads through fastp at Q25 and MiXCR, retaining productive beta sequences. Duplicate CDR3 protein sequences are folded into a single record with the most common DNA and genes. The sample records about 300,000 distinct CDR3 sequences, roughly a tenth of which are singletons. The top ten constitute 7.5% of the sample. Taken with the paper, the label for treatment or condition translates to: allogeneic hematopoietic cell transplantation with graft depleted of TCRalphabeta T cells and CD19 B cells.

The source was PBMCs, collected before TCRalphabeta/CD19-depleted stem cell transplant. These receptors came from a boy less than two years old with acute myeloid leukemia, due to receive a stem cell transplant.

The chain has TRBV6-5 and TRBJ1-3; no definite D call. This CDR3 is 16 amino acids long. Germline loops: CDR1 MNHEY, CDR2 SVGAGI. Trimming cost V 8 bases and J 3 bases, with 20 bases left between them. CDR3 DNA sequence: TGTGCCAGCGGATTAATCGGAACCGCCTTTGGAAACACCATATATTTT. Its translation is CASGLIGTAFGNTIYF.

This chain connects TRBV12-5 to TRBJ2-7; 10 bases agree with TRBD1. Germline-derived CDR1 and CDR2 are LGHNT and FRNRAP. The trim removed 1 base at V and 3 bases at J, leaving 6 bases unmatched. The CDR3 length is 16 residues. The CDR3 nucleotides read TGTGCTAGTGGTTTGGATACCGGGACAGGGGACTACGAGCAGTACTTC. The encoded protein is CASGLDTGTGDYEQYF.

This clonotype was detected many times. The chain employs TRBV5-1 and TRBJ2-1; a weak D match, TRBD1 (6 bases). This CDR3 has 14 amino acids. Germline V gives CDR1 SGHRS, CDR2 YFSETQ. V lost 0 bases to trimming and J lost 8 bases, with 12 bases between them. Here the CDR3 DNA reads TGCGCCAGCAGCTTGGGGCAGGGGAGCGATGAGCAGTTCTTC. Its protein product is CASSLGQGSDEQFF.

This sequence joins TRBV20-1 and TRBJ2-3; D uncertain. Germline loops: CDR1 DFQATT, CDR2 SNEGSKA (reference sequence). V was pared by 1 base and J by 1 base, with 9 bases between. The CDR3 runs 14 residues. CDR3 sequence reads: CSARVIERTDTQYF. CDR3 nucleotides: TGCAGTGCTAGAGTGATAGAACGCACAGATACGCAGTATTTT.

This clonotype was observed many times. The genes are TRBV18 and TRBJ1-1; D is unresolved. This CDR3 has 11 amino acids. The V gene's germline CDR1 is KGHSH and CDR2 LQKENI. Trimming stripped 5 bases from V and 2 bases from J, with 3 bases between. CDR3 sequence: CASSSNTEAFF. The CDR3 DNA sequence: TGTGCCAGCTCATCAAACACTGAAGCTTTCTTT.

The table lists this clonotype with many counts. The V call is TRBV11-3, the J call TRBJ2-2; a possible D gene is TRBD1 (5 bases). The V gene's germline CDR1 is SGHNT and CDR2 YENEEA. The length of the CDR3 is 16 residues. The V end was cut by 5 bases, the J end by 4 bases, with 17 bases between. CDR3 loop: CASSTPDIWGTGELFF. The CDR3 coding sequence is TGTGCCAGCAGCACCCCGGACATTTGGGGCACCGGGGAGCTGTTTTTT.

This clonotype was observed many times. The rearrangement links TRBV28 to TRBJ1-4; 10 bases are shared with TRBD1. Germline CDR1 and CDR2: MDHEN and SYDVKM. There are 14 residues in the CDR3. V shed 3 bases, J shed 15 bases, and the junction held 10 bases outside the gene matches. The CDR3 sequence: CASSFEGDRGPLFF. DNA for the CDR3: TGTGCCAGCAGTTTCGAGGGAGACAGGGGGCCTTTGTTTTTT.

The V gene is TRBV5-1, the J gene TRBJ2-5, with 7 bases aligning to TRBD2. Per germline, CDR1 SGHRS and CDR2 YFSETQ. The V segment lost 1 base and the J segment 5 bases; nucleotides outside the gene matches: 5. There are 14 residues in the CDR3. The DNA for the CDR3 is TGCGCCAGCAGCTTGCACCGGGGGGTCGAGACCCAGTACTTC. Amino acid sequence: CASSLHRGVETQYF. The full variable domain, rest sourced from reference TRBV5-1 and TRBJ2-5, is KAGVTQTPRYLIKTRGQQVTLSCSPISGHRSVSWYQQTPGQGLQFLFEYFSETQRNKGNFPGRFSGRQFSNSRSEMNVSTLELGDSALYLCASSLHRGVETQYFGPGTRLLVL.

The chain employs TRBV28 and TRBJ1-4, with 7 bases matching TRBD1. Germline CDR1 MDHEN, CDR2 SYDVKM. The CDR3 consists of 15 residues. The V gene end was trimmed by 1 base and the J gene end by 6 bases; junction bases not matched to a gene: 5. CDR3 sequence: CASSLYRGRDEKLFF. The CDR3 bases are TGTGCCAGCAGTTTATATAGGGGGCGTGATGAAAAACTGTTTTTT.

This clonotype has ten or more counts. The chain is built from TRBV20-1 and TRBJ2-3, with D possibly being TRBD1 (6 bases). CDR1 is DFQATT and CDR2 is SNEGSKA in the germline V gene (reference sequence). There are 11 residues in the CDR3. Trimming removed 6 bases from V and 6 bases from J, with 10 bases in between. CDR3 coding DNA: TGCAGTGCAGGCACAGGGGATACGCAGTATTTT. It encodes CSAGTGDTQYF.